This TCR beta chain came from a study of regulatory T cells in long-lasting Graves disease. Study-level findings and limits: Shared public clonotypes totalled a few thousand in persistent patients, compared with around 930 in new patients.

Germline assignment: CDR1 SGHTA and CDR2 FQGNSA. Trimming took 5 bases from V and 7 from J, leaving 20 bases between them. The CDR3 is 15 amino acids. The sample holds a few counts of this clonotype. What it recognizes is unknown. Time point: persistent/refractory GD, antithyroid drugs over 5 years with positive TRAb. The TCR library was made from RNA that had been extracted from PBMCs in TRIzol. Through Arm-PCR of CDR3 regions and iRepertoire HTBI primers, TCR beta libraries were built. Via MiXCR, TCRdb re-called the multiplex PCR reads, giving one row per CDR3 protein. The profile shows almost 350,000 distinct CDR3 sequences, around a fifth of them singletons.

This rearrangement joins TRBV7-2 to TRBJ1-2, with a tentative D call TRBD1 (5 bases). This specimen was peripheral blood mononuclear cells (PBMCs), taken when the disease was refractory, from a patient treated with antithyroid drugs. This receptor was taken from a female donor with Graves disease. The CDR3 region has the DNA TGTGCCAGCAGCCGTCGGGACGTCCCGGGTCGTGGCTACACCTTC. Its translation: CASSRRDVPGRGYTF.